One and the same sample provided the 31 T cell receptor beta chains below, sequenced in a study of T cells in localized non-small cell lung cancer. Libraries were prepared by immunoSEQ multiplex PCR; TCRdb keeps only in-frame clonotypes and omits some of them. Found here are around 92,000 clones, roughly 88% of them singletons; the top ten hold roughly 4.3%. Material: PBMCs, obtained before any cancer treatment. These receptor sequences come from a woman aged 40 to 75 with stage II squamous cell lung carcinoma.

The gene calls are TRBV19 and TRBJ1-2; D remains unclear. Trimming took off 3 bases at V and 4 bases at J, with 18 bases between the two ends. Germline CDR1 reads LNHDA; CDR2 reads SQIVND (reference sequence). This CDR3 spans 16 amino acids. CDR3 amino acids: CASSINPRAEIYGYTF. CDR3 sequence (DNA): TGTGCCAGTAGTATTAACCCTCGGGCGGAGATCTATGGCTACACCTTC.

Only one count was recorded for this clone. The rearrangement uses TRBV5-4 and TRBJ2-3; 7 nucleotides align to TRBD1. Germline-derived CDR1 and CDR2 are SGHNT and YYREEE (reference sequence). The CDR3 is 16 residues long. V shed 6 bases and J 0 bases; nucleotides not matched to a gene: 10. CDR3 bases: TGTGCCAGCACCGTAATGACCAGGGGGAGCACAGATACGCAGTATTTT. Translating it yields CASTVMTRGSTDTQYF.

The chain's CDR3 is CASNYRLGFQSGANVLTF. The CDR3 bases are TGTGCCAGCAATTACAGGCTAGGTTTCCAGTCTGGGGCCAACGTCCTGACTTTC. The V gene is TRBV5-4, the J gene TRBJ2-6, with D possibly being TRBD1 (5 bases). CDR1 and CDR2 from the germline V gene are SGHNT and YYREEE (reference sequence). CDR3 size: 18 residues. Trimming took 6 bases from V and 1 from J, leaving 20 bases between them.

This chain links TRBV11-3 with TRBJ2-3, with 10 nucleotides matching TRBD2. J lost 8 bases, V lost 1 base, and 6 bases had no gene match. There are 15 residues in the CDR3. Germline V gene data show CDR1 as SGHNT and CDR2 as YENEEA. CDR3 DNA sequence: TGTGCCAGCAGCTTAGGAGCGGGGGGGCCCGGTACGCAGTATTTT. Translation gives CASSLGAGGPGTQYF.

The chain employs TRBV5-5 and TRBJ2-1; 11 nucleotides line up with TRBD2. Per the germline V gene, CDR1 is SGHKS and CDR2 is YYEKEE (reference sequence). The length of the CDR3 is 17 residues. V was clipped by 2 bases and J by 0 bases; unmatched bases: 4. The DNA of the CDR3 is TGTGCCAGCAGCTTACAAACTAGCGGGGGCTCCTACAATGAGCAGTTCTTC. Translated: CASSLQTSGGSYNEQFF.

The chain carries TRBV5-1 and TRBJ2-2; tentative D call: TRBD2 (6 bases). CDR1 is SGHRS, CDR2 YFSETQ, per germline. V was shortened by 0 bases and J by 0 bases, with 6 bases between the two germline ends. The CDR3 loop spans 15 amino acids. The chain's CDR3 is CASSLAGANTGELFF. The CDR3 nucleotides are TGCGCCAGCAGCTTGGCGGGGGCGAACACCGGGGAGCTGTTTTTT.

This chain links TRBV19 with TRBJ2-2, with 14 bases identical to TRBD2. This CDR3 comprises 20 residues. Germline CDR1 and CDR2: LNHDA and SQIVND (reference sequence). With 3 bases clipped from V and 6 bases from J, the junction kept 15 bases outside the gene matches. The CDR3 protein is CASSMSGTSGGVVPPGELFF. The CDR3 nucleotides are TGTGCCAGTAGTATGTCCGGGACTAGCGGGGGCGTGGTGCCACCCGGGGAGCTGTTTTTT.

The chain links TRBV29-1 to TRBJ1-2; weak D call: TRBD1 (6 bases). Germline V lookup: CDR1 SQVTM, CDR2 ANQGSEA. This CDR3 has 11 residues. V lost 3 bases and J lost 8, with 10 bases in between. CDR3 DNA sequence: TGCAGCGTTGACAGGGGAGAGGGCTACACCTTC. Its translation is CSVDRGEGYTF.

This clone appeared a single time. V gene TRBV30 combines with J gene TRBJ1-1; D uncertain. V lost 7 bases, J lost 5 bases, and 14 bases lay in between. The length of the CDR3 is 12 residues. The germline CDR1 and CDR2 sequences are GTSNPN and SVGIG (reference sequence). This chain's CDR3 is CAYLWGKTEAFF. CDR3 sequence (DNA): TGTGCCTACCTATGGGGTAAGACTGAAGCTTTCTTT.

V usage is TRBV5-4 and J usage is TRBJ2-1; 8 bases align to TRBD2. Germline CDR1 SGHNT, CDR2 YYREEE (reference sequence). The CDR3 extends over 16 amino acids. V shed 5 bases and J 0 bases; nucleotides not matched to a gene: 7. Here the CDR3 reads CASSPSGGGSYNEQFF. DNA for the CDR3: TGTGCCAGCAGTCCCAGCGGGGGCGGCTCCTACAATGAGCAGTTCTTC.

The chain has TRBV5-4 and TRBJ1-4; no clear D. Germline CDR1 SGHNT, CDR2 YYREEE (reference sequence). The V and J ends lost 0 bases and 6 bases respectively, with 6 bases between them. CDR3 length: 13 residues. The CDR3 sequence is CASSLGQDEKLFF. CDR3 bases: TGTGCCAGCAGCTTGGGGCAGGATGAAAAACTGTTTTTT.

This clone was seen once. The V and J genes are TRBV10-1 and TRBJ1-1; possible D gene TRBD1, 6 bases. The CDR3 has 13 amino acids. Per the germline V gene, CDR1 is WNHNN and CDR2 is SYGVQD (reference sequence). The V end was cut by 4 bases, the J end by 4 bases, with 10 bases between. The CDR3 DNA sequence: TGCGCCAGCAGTGTCAGGGACATCACTGAAGCTTTCTTT. As protein: CASSVRDITEAFF.

In the case of this clone: The same CDR3 can be traced to other DNA sequences in this sample. The chain carries TRBV10-1 and TRBJ1-1, with no clear D. The CDR3 totals 13 residues. The germline V gene encodes CDR1 WNHNN and CDR2 SYGVQD (reference sequence). V lost 3 bases and J lost 0, with 5 bases in between. The CDR3: CASSEDMNTEAFF. DNA of the CDR3: TGCGCCAGCAGTGAAGATATGAACACTGAAGCTTTCTTT.

The chain links TRBV11-2 to TRBJ2-3, with 7 bases matching TRBD1. The CDR3 loop spans 16 amino acids. The trim removed 5 bases at V and 5 bases at J, leaving 13 bases unmatched. CDR1 and CDR2 (germline): SGHAT, FQNNGV. The CDR3 here is CASSPGSRGFGDTQYF. The CDR3 DNA is TGTGCCAGCAGCCCCGGAAGCAGGGGGTTTGGAGATACGCAGTATTTT.

The genes are TRBV7-8 and TRBJ1-2; D not resolved. Trimming removed 1 base from V and 4 bases from J, with 7 bases in between. CDR3 size: 13 residues. The V gene's germline CDR1 is SGHVS and CDR2 FQNEAQ. The CDR3 sequence is CASSLGGGYGYTF. Here the CDR3 DNA reads TGTGCCAGCAGCTTAGGCGGCGGCTATGGCTACACCTTC. Combining the CDR3 with reference TRBV7-8 and TRBJ1-2 gives the whole variable domain GAGVSQSPRYKVAKRGQDVALRCDPISGHVSLFWYQQALGQGPEFLTYFQNEAQLDKSGLPSDRFFAERPEGSVSTLKIQRTQQEDSAVYLCASSLGGGYGYTFGSGTRLTVV.

V usage is TRBV7-2 and J usage is TRBJ2-4; a weak D match, TRBD2 (5 bases). CDR1 SGHTA and CDR2 FQGNSA come from the germline V gene. This CDR3 has 14 amino acids. V was trimmed by 3 bases and J by 1 base, leaving 7 bases between them. The CDR3 reads CASSFRGAKNIQYF. The CDR3 nucleotides are TGTGCCAGCAGCTTTCGCGGGGCCAAAAACATTCAGTACTTC.

The V and J genes are TRBV6-5 and TRBJ1-1, with D perhaps matching TRBD1 (5 bases). The CDR3 consists of 14 residues. V gave up 4 bases and J gave up 8 bases, with 17 bases separating them. Germline V CDR1 and CDR2: MNHEY, SVGAGI. CDR3 residues: CASSSASLQAEAFF. In nucleotides, the CDR3 is TGTGCCAGCAGTTCCGCCTCCCTACAGGCCGAAGCTTTCTTT.

The V and J genes are TRBV7-6 and TRBJ1-2; perhaps TRBD1 as D (5 bases). Germline CDR1 and CDR2: SGHVS and FNYEAQ. With 5 bases removed from V and 5 bases from J, the gap between germline ends came to 12 bases. The CDR3 is 13 residues long. In nucleotides, the CDR3 is TGTGCCAGCAGCCCACTTGAGGGGTATGGCTACACCTTC. Translated, it gives CASSPLEGYGYTF.

The chain joins TRBV5-8 to TRBJ2-3; 7 nucleotides align to TRBD2. CDR3 size: 15 residues. The V and J ends lost 6 bases and 4 bases, in that order; junction bases with no gene match: 11. Germline V gene sequence: CDR1 SGHTS, CDR2 YDEGEE. The CDR3 sequence: CASNLEGGSADTQYF. CDR3 DNA: TGTGCCAGCAACCTGGAGGGCGGGAGCGCAGATACGCAGTATTTT.

The chain joins TRBV2 to TRBJ1-3, with TRBD1 matching over 7 bases. CDR3 length equals 16 residues. CDR1 and CDR2 (germline): SNHLY, FYNNEI. V was pared by 3 bases and J by 0 bases, with 5 bases of the junction left unmatched. CDR3 protein: CASSDRTGASGNTIYF. CDR3 nucleotide sequence: TGTGCCAGCAGTGACCGGACAGGAGCCTCTGGAAACACCATATATTTT.

The gene calls are TRBV6-5 and TRBJ2-7; 13 bases are a match to TRBD2. The V gene end was trimmed by 7 bases and the J gene end by 3 bases; junction bases not matched to a gene: 6. This CDR3 comprises 15 residues. CDR1 is MNHEY and CDR2 is SVGAGI in the germline V gene. In DNA, the CDR3 is TGTGCCAGCACCATGGGACTAGCGGGATTCTACGAGCAGTACTTC. It codes for CASTMGLAGFYEQYF.

J is TRBJ2-5 and V is TRBV18, with 7 nucleotides matching TRBD1. Trimming removed 3 bases from V and 5 bases from J; junction bases left unmatched: 3. Germline CDR1 KGHSH, CDR2 LQKENI. The CDR3 contains 13 residues. The CDR3: CASSPTGMETQYF. In DNA, the CDR3 is TGTGCCAGCTCACCGACAGGGATGGAGACCCAGTACTTC.

V gene TRBV19 combines with J gene TRBJ2-1, with 13 bases aligning to TRBD2. The CDR3 runs to 16 residues. Trimming took 3 bases from V and 6 from J; bases not matched to a gene: 5. Per the germline V gene, CDR1 is LNHDA and CDR2 is SQIVND (reference sequence). The CDR3 nucleotides are TGTGCCAGTAGTATTTTACTAGCGGGGGGGCGCAATGAGCAGTTCTTC. It codes for CASSILLAGGRNEQFF.

This clone was observed a single time. The rearrangement links TRBV4-2 to TRBJ1-4, with 8 bases fitting TRBD1. CDR1 is LGHNA and CDR2 is YNFKEQ in the germline V gene. The junction had 11 bases not matched to a gene; V was cut back by 2 bases and J by 6 bases. CDR3 length equals 17 residues. The CDR3 sequence is CASSQLRTGSLDEKLFF. CDR3 in DNA: TGTGCCAGCAGCCAACTCCGGACAGGGAGTCTTGATGAAAAACTGTTTTTT.

The V gene is TRBV5-4, the J gene TRBJ2-1; possibly TRBD1 for D (6 bases). CDR1 is SGHNT and CDR2 is YYREEE in the germline V gene (reference sequence). The CDR3 covers 15 residues. The V end lost 3 bases, the J end lost 3 bases, and 13 bases lay between the germline ends. The CDR3 DNA is TGTGCCAGCAGCTCCGGGACAAGGGACTACAATGAGCAGTTCTTC. As protein: CASSSGTRDYNEQFF.

The chain is built from TRBV29-1 and TRBJ2-2, with a tentative D call TRBD1 (6 bases). Germline loops: CDR1 SQVTM, CDR2 ANQGSEA. This CDR3 is 15 amino acids long. Trimming removed 4 bases from V and 1 base from J, with 13 bases in between. CDR3 region: CSVGPGTLNTGELFF. CDR3 sequence (DNA): TGCAGCGTTGGACCCGGGACACTGAACACCGGGGAGCTGTTTTTT.

The rearrangement uses TRBV30 and TRBJ1-2; the D gene is possibly TRBD1 (5 bases). CDR3 length equals 11 residues. The V end lost 4 bases, the J end lost 8 bases, and 11 bases lay between the germline ends. Germline-derived CDR1 and CDR2 are GTSNPN and SVGIG (reference sequence). Here the CDR3 reads CAWTGTSGYTF. CDR3 DNA sequence: TGTGCCTGGACTGGGACGAGCGGCTACACCTTC.

The V call is TRBV5-1, the J call TRBJ2-3; D is perhaps TRBD1 or TRBD2 (6 bases each). Trimming removed 1 base at V and 3 bases at J, with 15 bases between. The germline CDR1 and CDR2 sequences are SGHRS and YFSETQ. CDR3 length equals 16 residues. Here the CDR3 reads CASSLPGTGATDTQYF. CDR3 sequence (DNA): TGCGCCAGCAGCTTGCCGGGGACGGGGGCAACAGATACGCAGTATTTT.

This chain uses TRBV5-4 with TRBJ1-1, with 9 positions matching TRBD1. Unmatched junction bases numbered 10, after V lost 2 bases and J lost 11 bases. Germline-derived CDR1 and CDR2 are SGHNT and YYREEE (reference sequence). The CDR3 runs to 14 residues. CDR3 protein: CASSFTGGAGGAFF. CDR3 nucleotides: TGTGCCAGCAGCTTCACAGGGGGCGCAGGTGGGGCTTTCTTT.

The V gene is TRBV19, the J gene TRBJ1-2; tentatively, D is TRBD1 (6 bases). The germline V and J ends were trimmed by 3 bases and 4 bases, with 12 bases remaining between them. CDR1 is LNHDA and CDR2 is SQIVND in the germline V gene (reference sequence). There are 14 residues in the CDR3. The CDR3 DNA is TGTGCCAGTAGTATCCAGGGGCGCCTCTATGGCTACACCTTC. Translated: CASSIQGRLYGYTF. The entire variable domain, with the rest obtained from reference TRBV19 and TRBJ1-2, is as follows: DGGITQSPKYLFRKEGQNVTLSCEQNLNHDAMYWYRQDPGQGLRLIYYSQIVNDFQKGDIAEGYSVSREKKESFPLTVTSAQKNPTAFYLCASSIQGRLYGYTFGSGTRLTVV.

The chain links TRBV5-6 to TRBJ2-1; D is possibly TRBD2 (6 bases). The germline V gene has CDR1 SGHDT and CDR2 YYEEEE. Trimming left V 4 bases short and J 6 bases short, with 11 bases between. The CDR3 has 13 amino acids. In DNA form, the CDR3 reads TGTGCCAGCAGCCCGACTAGTCTCAATGAGCAGTTCTTC. It encodes CASSPTSLNEQFF.